These T cell receptor beta chains were read from a single sample in a study of T cells in Graves' hyperthyroidism and ophthalmopathy. TCRdb re-called the multiplex PCR reads through MiXCR, storing one row per CDR3 protein. Altogether some 720,000 distinct CDR3 sequences are present, about a sixth being singletons, with the ten largest covering 8.4%. The source material was blood. Receptor source: a man younger than 30 with Graves' hyperthyroidism. The CDR3 runs from the conserved cysteine through the conserved F or W. D genes are given only for firm matches. The size of a clone is reported for some rows only, either as once, few or many, or as a class for expanded clones.

.	TRBJ2-7	.	TRBV20-1	TGCAGTGCTAGAGCCCCCTCCTACGAGCAGTACTTC	CSARAPSYEQYF
few	TRBJ2-5	.	TRBV6-1	TGTGCCAGCATGGGCGGAAACGGGTATGCCCAAGAGACCCAGTACTTC	CASMGGNGYAQETQYF
.	TRBJ2-7	TRBD1	TRBV5-1	TGCGCCAGCAGCTTGTCCCCTGGACAGGGATCCTACGAGCAGTACTTC	CASSLSPGQGSYEQYF
few	TRBJ1-4	.	TRBV27	TGTGCCAGCAGCCCCTGGGGGCCCTCTGAAAAACTGTTTTTT	CASSPWGPSEKLFF
.	TRBJ1-1	.	TRBV28	TGTGCCAGCAGTCCACATAGACTAGCTGAAGCTTTCTTT	CASSPHRLAEAFF
many	TRBJ2-5	.	TRBV29-1	TGCAGCGTTGAAGGGCGAGGTATTTCCCAAGAGACCCAGTACTTC	CSVEGRGISQETQYF
few	TRBJ2-3	TRBD2	TRBV19	TGTGCCAGTAGTATAGATACTAGCGGGGGACGGGATACGCAGTATTTT	CASSIDTSGGRDTQYF
.	TRBJ1-1	TRBD1	TRBV7-9	TGTGCCAGCAGCCCCCGGGATTTGGGACAGGGGGCAGCGGGCGCTTTCTTT	CASSPRDLGQGAAGAFF
many	TRBJ2-5	TRBD1	TRBV20-1	TGCAGTGCTAGGGTCCCGGGACAGTACCAAGAGACCCAGTACTTC	CSARVPGQYQETQYF
many	TRBJ2-7	.	TRBV20-1	TGCAGTGCTTCCTCTGACTACGAGCAGTACTTC	CSASSDYEQYF
few	TRBJ2-1	TRBD2	TRBV11-3	TGTGCCAGCAGCTTAGACTCGACTAGCGGATACAATGAGCAGTTCTTC	CASSLDSTSGYNEQFF
.	TRBJ2-3	TRBD2	TRBV4-3	TGCGCCAGCAGCCACCGAGCGGGAAGCACAGATACGCAGTATTTT	CASSHRAGSTDTQYF
few	TRBJ2-7	TRBD1	TRBV5-5	TGTGCCAGCAGCGACCTAGGGACAGCCTACGAGCAGTACTTC	CASSDLGTAYEQYF
few	TRBJ1-3	.	TRBV10-3	TGTGCCATCAGTGAAACACGGGACACCATATATTTT	CAISETRDTIYF
few	TRBJ2-7	.	TRBV29-1	TGCAGCGTTGAAGAGCCGGGACAACCTTACGAGCAGTACTTC	CSVEEPGQPYEQYF
many	TRBJ2-7	TRBD2	TRBV12-3/TRBV12-4	TGTGCCAGCAGTTTGAGCGGGGGCGGGCACGAGCAGTACTTC	CASSLSGGGHEQYF
many	TRBJ1-1	.	TRBV18	TGTGCCAGCTCACTATTTTGGGGGCGGAACACTGAAGCTTTCTTT	CASSLFWGRNTEAFF
few	TRBJ2-1	.	TRBV5-8	TGTGCCAGCAGCTTGAGGGGGATTAACAATGAGCAGTTCTTC	CASSLRGINNEQFF
many	TRBJ2-3	.	TRBV5-4	TGTGCCAGCAGCCACACGGACTCTCCAGATACGCAGTATTTT	CASSHTDSPDTQYF
many	TRBJ2-2	.	TRBV28	TGTGCCAGCAGGCAGGGAGGGGGATCCCCCGGGGAGCTGTTTTTT	CASRQGGGSPGELFF
few	TRBJ2-1	.	TRBV7-9	TGTGCCAGCAGCGATACTAGAGGTGAGCAGTTCTTC	CASSDTRGEQFF
few	TRBJ2-2	.	TRBV28	TGTGCCAGCAGAGGGTGGAGGGGGCGAGACACCGGGGAGCTGTTTTTT	CASRGWRGRDTGELFF
few	TRBJ1-6	.	TRBV19	TGTGCCAGTAGTATCCGCCCAGGGGAAGGGGGACCCCTCCACTTT	CASSIRPGEGGPLHF
few	TRBJ2-7	TRBD1	TRBV30	TGTGCCTTGACAGGGGCCACCTACGAGCAGTACTTC	CALTGATYEQYF
few	TRBJ2-2	TRBD1	TRBV19	TGTGCCAGTAGTGAGGACAGGGTAATCACCGGGGAGCTGTTTTTT	CASSEDRVITGELFF
many	TRBJ2-7	TRBD2	TRBV20-1	TGCAGTGCCACCCGACTAGCGGGAGTGTCTGGGGAGCAGTACTTC	CSATRLAGVSGEQYF
.	TRBJ1-3	.	TRBV9	TGTGCCAGCAGCGTAGGGCTGAGCTCTGGAAACACCATATATTTT	CASSVGLSSGNTIYF
.	TRBJ2-1	.	TRBV30	TGTGCCTGGATGATCGTGCGGGGCCGCTACAATGAGCAGTTCTTC	CAWMIVRGRYNEQFF
.	TRBJ1-4	TRBD1	TRBV5-8	TGTGCCAGCAGCTTCGGGACAGGGAGAGAAAAACTGTTTTTT	CASSFGTGREKLFF
.	TRBJ2-2	.	TRBV7-9	TGTGCCAGCAGCGCGGAGGTGGGAGTCAGGGACACCGGGGAGCTGTTTTTT	CASSAEVGVRDTGELFF
many	TRBJ2-7	TRBD2	TRBV20-1	TGCAGTGCTAAGCGGGATTCCTACGAGCAGTACTTC	CSAKRDSYEQYF
few	TRBJ2-2	.	TRBV20-1	TGCAGTGCTAGAGTTCGGCCCCTAAACACCGGGGAGCTGTTTTTT	CSARVRPLNTGELFF
many	TRBJ2-7	.	TRBV3-1	TGTGCCAGCAGCCAAGGGACGGGACCCTACGAGCAGTACTTC	CASSQGTGPYEQYF
many	TRBJ2-7	.	TRBV18	TGTGCCAGCTCACCACCGACAGGCCCCCACGAGCAGTACTTC	CASSPPTGPHEQYF
.	TRBJ1-3	.	TRBV3-1	TGTGCCAGCAGCCCCCGAAGATTGGGCTCTGGAAACACCATATATTTT	CASSPRRLGSGNTIYF
.	TRBJ2-7	TRBD1	TRBV6-5	TGTGCCAGCAGTCGCTCACCAGACAGGGACGGCGGCTACGAGCAGTACTTC	CASSRSPDRDGGYEQYF
.	TRBJ2-1	.	TRBV2	TGTGCCGGCAGTCTCGGGCTGAGCTCCTACAATGAGCAGTTCTTC	CAGSLGLSSYNEQFF
few	TRBJ2-3	.	TRBV28	TGTGCCAGCAGTTTCGCGTCGGGGGGCACAGATACGCAGTATTTT	CASSFASGGTDTQYF
few	TRBJ2-7	.	TRBV6-1	TGTGCCAGCAGTGAAGCGCGGCAGGGAGGACACGAGCAGTACTTC	CASSEARQGGHEQYF